These 2 T cell receptor beta chains came from one sample sequenced in a study of cytomegalovirus exposure and HLA in healthy donors. It was with 60 Vbeta and 13 Jbeta primers that the PCR ran. The assay was immunoSEQ multiplex PCR, and TCRdb's table has in-frame clones only and misses some. The sample lists 200,000 or so clones; more than 65% were seen once. Sequencing was done on a sample of PBMCs. These TCRs come from a man aged 50 to 60 in good health and CMV-seronegative.

This clone was counted between two and nine times. The chain recombines TRBV5-5 with TRBJ2-2, with D perhaps matching TRBD2 (5 bases). CDR3 size: 14 residues. Looked up from germline, CDR1 is SGHKS and CDR2 is YYEKEE (reference sequence). V was shortened by 0 bases and J by 6 bases, with 9 bases between the two germline ends. The CDR3 bases are TGTGCCAGCAGCTTGGGAGGGTTGGCCGGGGAGCTGTTTTTT. Protein sequence: CASSLGGLAGELFF.

J is TRBJ2-7 and V is TRBV29-1; perhaps TRBD2 as D (6 bases). V shed 7 bases and J shed 2 bases, with 18 bases lying between them. CDR1 SQVTM and CDR2 ANQGSEA come from the germline V gene. The CDR3 covers 14 residues. CDR3 protein: CSAAGTGLTYEQYF. The DNA of the CDR3 is TGCAGCGCCGCCGGGACTGGACTCACCTACGAGCAGTACTTC.